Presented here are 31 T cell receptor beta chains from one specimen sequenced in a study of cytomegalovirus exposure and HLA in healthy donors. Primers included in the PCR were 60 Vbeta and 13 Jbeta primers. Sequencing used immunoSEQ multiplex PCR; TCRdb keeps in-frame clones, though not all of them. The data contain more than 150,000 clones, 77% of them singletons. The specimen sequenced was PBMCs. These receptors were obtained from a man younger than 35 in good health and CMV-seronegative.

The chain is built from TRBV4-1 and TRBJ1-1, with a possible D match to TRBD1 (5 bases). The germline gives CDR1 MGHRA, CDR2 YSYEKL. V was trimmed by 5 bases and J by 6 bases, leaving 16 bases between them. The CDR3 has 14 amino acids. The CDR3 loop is CASSWGGGGSEAFF. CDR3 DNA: TGCGCCAGCAGCTGGGGCGGGGGTGGTTCTGAAGCTTTCTTT.

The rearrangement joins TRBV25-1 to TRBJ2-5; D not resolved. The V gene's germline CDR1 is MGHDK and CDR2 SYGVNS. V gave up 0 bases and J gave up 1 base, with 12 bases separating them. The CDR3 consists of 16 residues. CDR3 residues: CASSEYEISLQETQYF. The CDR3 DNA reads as TGTGCCAGCAGTGAATATGAGATAAGCCTCCAAGAGACCCAGTACTTC.

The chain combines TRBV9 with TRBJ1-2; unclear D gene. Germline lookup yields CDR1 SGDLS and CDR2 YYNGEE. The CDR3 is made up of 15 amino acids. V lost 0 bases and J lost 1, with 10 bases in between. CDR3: CASSVGPDGNYGYTF. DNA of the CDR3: TGTGCCAGCAGCGTAGGGCCCGATGGTAACTATGGCTACACCTTC.

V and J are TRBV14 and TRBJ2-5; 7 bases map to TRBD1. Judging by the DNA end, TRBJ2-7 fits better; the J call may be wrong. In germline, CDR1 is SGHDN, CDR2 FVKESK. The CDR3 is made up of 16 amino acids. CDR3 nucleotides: TGTGCCAGCAGCCCCCACTCCGGGACAGCCTCCTACGAGCAGTACTTC. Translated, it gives CASSPHSGTASYEQYF.

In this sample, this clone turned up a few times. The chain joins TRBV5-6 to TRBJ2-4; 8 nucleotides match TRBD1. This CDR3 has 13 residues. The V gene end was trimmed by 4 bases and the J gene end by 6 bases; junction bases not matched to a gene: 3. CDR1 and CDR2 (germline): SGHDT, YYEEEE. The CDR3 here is CASSAGQGNIQYF. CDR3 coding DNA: TGTGCCAGCAGCGCTGGACAGGGAAACATTCAGTACTTC.

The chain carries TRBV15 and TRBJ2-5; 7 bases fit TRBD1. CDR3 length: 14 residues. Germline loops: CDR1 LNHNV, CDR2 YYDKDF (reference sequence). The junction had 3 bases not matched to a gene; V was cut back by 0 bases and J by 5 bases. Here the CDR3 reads CATSRDRGIETQYF. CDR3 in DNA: TGTGCCACCAGCAGAGACAGGGGGATTGAGACCCAGTACTTC.

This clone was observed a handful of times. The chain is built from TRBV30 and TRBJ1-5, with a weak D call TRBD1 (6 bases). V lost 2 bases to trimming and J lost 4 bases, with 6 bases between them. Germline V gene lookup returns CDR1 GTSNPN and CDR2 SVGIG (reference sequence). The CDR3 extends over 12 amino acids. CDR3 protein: CAWSQGNQPQHF. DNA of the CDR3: TGTGCCTGGAGTCAGGGGAATCAGCCCCAGCATTTT.

The CDR3 reads CASTWRRNLAGDGYEQYF. As DNA, the CDR3 is TGTGCCAGCACCTGGAGACGAAATTTAGCGGGAGACGGATACGAGCAGTACTTC. The genes are TRBV7-3 and TRBJ2-7; TRBD2 matches 9 bases. Germline trimming cut 7 bases from V and 4 bases from J; bases unmatched to any gene: 20. CDR3 length: 18 residues. Germline V lookup: CDR1 SGHTA, CDR2 FQGTGA.

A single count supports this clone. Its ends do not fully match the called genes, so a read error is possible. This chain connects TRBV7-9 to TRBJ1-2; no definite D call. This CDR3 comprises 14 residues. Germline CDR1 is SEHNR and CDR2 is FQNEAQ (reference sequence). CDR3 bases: TGTTCCAGCAGCTTCGTCATGCGGGCCTATGGCTACACCTTC. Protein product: CSSSFVMRAYGYTF.

The CDR3 sequence: CASSLSPAPRGGQPQHF. Written as DNA, the CDR3 is TGTGCCAGCAGCTTAAGTCCGGCCCCAAGGGGTGGTCAGCCCCAGCATTTT. This chain joins TRBV7-8 and TRBJ1-5, with D perhaps matching TRBD1 (5 bases). Trimming took off 2 bases at V and 6 bases at J, with 20 bases between the two ends. The CDR3 length is 17 residues. The germline V gene encodes CDR1 SGHVS and CDR2 FQNEAQ.

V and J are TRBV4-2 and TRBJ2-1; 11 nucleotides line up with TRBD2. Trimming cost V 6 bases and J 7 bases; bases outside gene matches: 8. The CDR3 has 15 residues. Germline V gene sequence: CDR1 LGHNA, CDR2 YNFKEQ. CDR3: CASRPGTSGWNEQFF. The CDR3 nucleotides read TGTGCCAGCAGACCCGGGACTAGCGGTTGGAATGAGCAGTTCTTC.

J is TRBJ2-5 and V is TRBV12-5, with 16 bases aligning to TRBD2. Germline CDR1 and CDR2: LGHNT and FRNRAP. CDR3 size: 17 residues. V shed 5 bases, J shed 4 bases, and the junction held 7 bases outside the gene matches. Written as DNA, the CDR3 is TGTGCTAGTGGTCCCGGGACTAGCGGGGGGGGGAGAGAGACCCAGTACTTC. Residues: CASGPGTSGGGRETQYF.

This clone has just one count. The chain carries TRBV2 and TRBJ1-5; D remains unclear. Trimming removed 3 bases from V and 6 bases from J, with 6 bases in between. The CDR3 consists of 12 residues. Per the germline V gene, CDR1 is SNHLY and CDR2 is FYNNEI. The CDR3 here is CASSEGSQPQHF. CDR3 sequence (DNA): TGTGCCAGCAGTGAGGGGAGTCAGCCCCAGCATTTT.

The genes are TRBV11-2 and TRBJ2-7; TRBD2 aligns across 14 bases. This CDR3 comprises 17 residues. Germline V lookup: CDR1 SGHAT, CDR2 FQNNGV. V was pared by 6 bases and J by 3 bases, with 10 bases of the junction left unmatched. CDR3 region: CASSFRTSGGSVYEQYF. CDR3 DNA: TGTGCCAGCAGTTTTCGGACTAGCGGGGGGTCGGTCTACGAGCAGTACTTC.

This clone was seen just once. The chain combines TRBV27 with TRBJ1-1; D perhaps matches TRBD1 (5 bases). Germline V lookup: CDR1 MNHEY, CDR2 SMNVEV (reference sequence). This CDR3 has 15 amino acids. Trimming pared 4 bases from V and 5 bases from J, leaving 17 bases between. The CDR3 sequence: CASSSWGVQGTEAFF. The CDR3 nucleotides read TGTGCCAGCAGTTCATGGGGGGTACAAGGAACTGAAGCTTTCTTT.

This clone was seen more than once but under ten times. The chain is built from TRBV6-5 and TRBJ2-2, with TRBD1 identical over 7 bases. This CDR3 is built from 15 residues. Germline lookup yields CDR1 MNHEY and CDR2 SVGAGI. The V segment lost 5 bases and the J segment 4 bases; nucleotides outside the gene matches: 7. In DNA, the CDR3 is TGTGCCAGCAGTCGAGGGACAGTTCTCACCGGGGAGCTGTTTTTT. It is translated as CASSRGTVLTGELFF.

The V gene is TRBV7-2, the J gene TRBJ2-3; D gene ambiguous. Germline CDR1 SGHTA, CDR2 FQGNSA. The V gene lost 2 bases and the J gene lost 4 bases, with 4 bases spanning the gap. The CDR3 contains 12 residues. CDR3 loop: CASSLSSDTQYF. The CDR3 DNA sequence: TGTGCCAGCAGCTTATCGTCAGATACGCAGTATTTT.

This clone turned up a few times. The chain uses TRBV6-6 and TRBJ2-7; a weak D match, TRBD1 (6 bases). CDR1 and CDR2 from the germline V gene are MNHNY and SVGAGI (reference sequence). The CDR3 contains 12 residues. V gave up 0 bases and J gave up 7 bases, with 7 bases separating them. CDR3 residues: CASSYSTGEQYF. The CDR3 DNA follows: TGTGCCAGCAGTTACTCGACAGGAGAGCAGTACTTC.

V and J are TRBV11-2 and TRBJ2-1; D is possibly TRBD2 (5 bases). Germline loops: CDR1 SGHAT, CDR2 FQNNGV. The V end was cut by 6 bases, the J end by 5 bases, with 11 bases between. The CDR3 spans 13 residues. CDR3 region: CASSPGVHNEQFF. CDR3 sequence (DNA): TGTGCCAGCAGTCCCGGGGTCCACAATGAGCAGTTCTTC. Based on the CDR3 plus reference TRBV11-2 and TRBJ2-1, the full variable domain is EAGVAQSPRYKIIEKRQSVAFWCNPISGHATLYWYQQILGQGPKLLIQFQNNGVVDDSQLPKDRFSAERLKGVDSTLKIQPAKLEDSAVYLCASSPGVHNEQFFGPGTRLTVL.

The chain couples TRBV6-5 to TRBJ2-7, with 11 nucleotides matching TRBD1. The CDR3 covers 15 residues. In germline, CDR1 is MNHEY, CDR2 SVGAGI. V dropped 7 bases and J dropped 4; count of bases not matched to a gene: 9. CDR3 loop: CASTLRTGGMYEQYF. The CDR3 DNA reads TGTGCCAGCACCTTACGGACAGGGGGCATGTACGAGCAGTACTTC.

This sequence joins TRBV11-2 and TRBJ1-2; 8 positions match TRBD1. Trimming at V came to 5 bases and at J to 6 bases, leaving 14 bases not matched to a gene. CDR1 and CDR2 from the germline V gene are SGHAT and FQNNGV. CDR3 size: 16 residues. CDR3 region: CASSPVWDRRKNGYTF. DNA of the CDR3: TGTGCCAGCAGCCCCGTTTGGGACAGGAGAAAAAATGGCTACACCTTC.

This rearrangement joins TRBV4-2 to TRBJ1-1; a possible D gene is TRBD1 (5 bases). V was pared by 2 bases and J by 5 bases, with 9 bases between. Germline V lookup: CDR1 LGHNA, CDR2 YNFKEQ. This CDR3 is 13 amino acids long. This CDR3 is CASSQQGDTEAFF. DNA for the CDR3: TGTGCCAGCAGCCAACAAGGGGATACTGAAGCTTTCTTT.

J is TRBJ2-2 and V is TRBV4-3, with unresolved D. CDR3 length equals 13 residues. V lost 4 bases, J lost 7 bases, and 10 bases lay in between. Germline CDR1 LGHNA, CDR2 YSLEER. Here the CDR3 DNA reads TGCGCCAGCAGCCCTGCTCAGGTCGGGGAGCTGTTTTTT. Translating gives CASSPAQVGELFF.

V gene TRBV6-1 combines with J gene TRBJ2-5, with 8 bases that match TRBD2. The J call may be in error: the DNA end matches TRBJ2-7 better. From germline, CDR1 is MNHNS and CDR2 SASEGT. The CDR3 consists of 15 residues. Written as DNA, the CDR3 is TGTGCCAGCACGGCCGGACGGGGGGGTTCCTACGAGCAGTACTTC. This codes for CASTAGRGGSYEQYF.

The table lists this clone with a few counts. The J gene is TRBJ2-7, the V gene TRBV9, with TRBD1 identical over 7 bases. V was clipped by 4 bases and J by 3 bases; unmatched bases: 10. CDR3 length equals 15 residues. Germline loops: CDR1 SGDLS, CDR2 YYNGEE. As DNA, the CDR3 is TGTGCCAGCAGCCTAACTCCGGGACAGTTCTACGAGCAGTACTTC. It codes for CASSLTPGQFYEQYF.

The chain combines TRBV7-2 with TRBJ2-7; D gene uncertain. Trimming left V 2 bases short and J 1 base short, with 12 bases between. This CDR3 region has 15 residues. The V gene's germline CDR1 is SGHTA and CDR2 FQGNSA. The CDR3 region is CASSLNPSASYEQYF. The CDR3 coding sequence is TGTGCCAGCAGCTTAAACCCCAGTGCTTCCTACGAGCAGTACTTC.

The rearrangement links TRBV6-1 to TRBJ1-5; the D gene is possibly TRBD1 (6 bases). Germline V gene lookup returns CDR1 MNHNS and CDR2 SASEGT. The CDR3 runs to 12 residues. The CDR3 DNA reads TGTTCTCTAGGGGGGGCTAATCAGCCCCAGCATTTT. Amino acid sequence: CSLGGANQPQHF.

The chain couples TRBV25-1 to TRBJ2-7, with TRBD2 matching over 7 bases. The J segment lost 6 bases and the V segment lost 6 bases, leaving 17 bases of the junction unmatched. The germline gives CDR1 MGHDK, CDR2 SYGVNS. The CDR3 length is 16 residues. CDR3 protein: CASRAPGTTGGGEQYF. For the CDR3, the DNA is TGTGCCAGCAGAGCTCCTGGGACTACCGGTGGTGGCGAGCAGTACTTC.

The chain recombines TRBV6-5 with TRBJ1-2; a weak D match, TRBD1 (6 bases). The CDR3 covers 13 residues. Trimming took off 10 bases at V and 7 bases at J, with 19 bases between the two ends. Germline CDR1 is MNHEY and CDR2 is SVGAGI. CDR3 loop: CATTAPVGGGYTF. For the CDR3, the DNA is TGTGCCACAACCGCTCCTGTAGGGGGTGGCTACACCTTC.

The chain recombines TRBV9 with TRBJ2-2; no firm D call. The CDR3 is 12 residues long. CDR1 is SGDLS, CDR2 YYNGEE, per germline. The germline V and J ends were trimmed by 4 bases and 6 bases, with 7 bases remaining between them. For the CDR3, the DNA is TGTGCCAGCAGCTCCGTTCCCGGGGAGCTGTTTTTT. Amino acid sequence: CASSSVPGELFF.

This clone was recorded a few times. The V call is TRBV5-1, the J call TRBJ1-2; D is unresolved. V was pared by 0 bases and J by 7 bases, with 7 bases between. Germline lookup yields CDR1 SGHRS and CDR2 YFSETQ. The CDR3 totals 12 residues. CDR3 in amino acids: CASSLAGGGYTF. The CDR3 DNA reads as TGCGCCAGCAGCTTGGCCGGCGGTGGCTACACCTTC.